This T cell receptor beta chain was documented in a study of cytomegalovirus exposure and HLA in healthy donors. Overall study context: Samples from HLA-typed donors yielded approximately 80 million unique TCRs in an early data release.

The germline CDR1 and CDR2 sequences are SGHTA and FQGNSA. The CDR3 contains 14 residues. Trimming pared 3 bases from V and 4 bases from J, leaving 12 bases between. The PCR ran on 60 Vbeta and 13 Jbeta primers. TCRdb's table, derived via immunoSEQ multiplex PCR, lists solely in-frame clones and lacks some. Its table lists about 150,000 clones. The TCR sequence derives from a woman between 45 and 65 years old in good health and CMV-seronegative. The chain links TRBV7-2 to TRBJ1-1; the D gene is possibly TRBD1 (6 bases). The sample taken for sequencing was PBMCs. CDR3 DNA sequence: TGTGCCAGCAGCTTCACAGGGAGGGGCACTGAAGCTTTCTTT. The encoded protein is CASSFTGRGTEAFF. The variable domain in full, completed from reference TRBV7-2 and TRBJ1-1, reads GAGVSQSPSNKVTEKGKDVELRCDPISGHTALYWYRQSLGQGLEFLIYFQGNSAPDKSGLPSDRFSAERTGGSVSTLTIQRTQQEDSAVYLCASSFTGRGTEAFFGQGTRLTVV.